This entry lists 30 T cell receptor beta chains sequenced from one sample in a study of quantifying T cell responses using KT2 cells. Whole-study context: cDNA was made from DNase-treated RNA using alpha and beta constant primers.

An oligo carrying a UMI was ligated to the cDNA 3' end. The first PCR ran approximately 4 cycles with an equimolar RC1.1 and RC1.2 beta primer mix. One entry per CDR3 protein, called by TCRdb with MiXCR from the UMI-ligation and nested PCR reads. The sample shows fewer than 60,000 distinct CDR3 sequences, approximately 10% of them seen only once. Sequenced sample: PBMCs spiked with cells of the T cell clone KT2. The receptors here all came from a human donor.

As DNA, the CDR3 is TGTGCCAGCAGTCCTTCCGGGACAGGGGCGGTTTGGGCTTTCTTT. It yields the protein CASSPSGTGAVWAFF. The V call is TRBV27, the J call TRBJ1-1, with TRBD1 identical over 10 bases. Germline assignment: CDR1 MNHEY and CDR2 SMNVEV (reference sequence). Trimming removed 5 bases from V and 11 bases from J; junction bases left unmatched: 14. The CDR3 covers 15 residues.

The chain combines TRBV6-5 with TRBJ2-3; 10 nucleotides match TRBD1. Per germline, CDR1 MNHEY and CDR2 SVGAGI. This CDR3 comprises 16 residues. V lost 8 bases, J lost 3 bases, and 11 bases stayed unmatched. In DNA form, the CDR3 reads TGTGCCAGCTCTTTGACCGGGACAGGGGCAACAGATACGCAGTATTTT. Protein: CASSLTGTGATDTQYF.

V usage is TRBV6-1 and J usage is TRBJ1-1; weak D call: TRBD1 (5 bases). Germline loops: CDR1 MNHNS, CDR2 SASEGT. Trimming removed 1 base at V and 5 bases at J, with 17 bases between. The CDR3 has 16 residues. CDR3 amino acids: CASSEGLGRLRTEAFF. The CDR3 coding sequence is TGTGCCAGCAGTGAAGGGTTGGGACGCCTACGGACTGAAGCTTTCTTT.

The chain has TRBV4-3 and TRBJ2-1; D is tentatively TRBD1 or TRBD2 (5 bases each). V dropped 0 bases and J dropped 5 bases, with 14 bases sitting between them. Per the germline V gene, CDR1 is LGHNA and CDR2 is YSLEER. The CDR3 has 16 amino acids. The CDR3 sequence: CASSQDSGAPNNEQFF. The CDR3 region has the DNA TGCGCCAGCAGCCAAGATTCCGGGGCCCCCAACAATGAGCAGTTCTTC.

This clonotype was seen repeatedly, ten times or more. The chain is built from TRBV5-4 and TRBJ2-3; 11 bases line up with TRBD1. The CDR3 covers 14 residues. After removal of 4 bases from V and 6 bases from J, the junction contained 4 bases not matched to a gene. CDR1 is SGHNT and CDR2 is YYREEE in the germline V gene (reference sequence). CDR3 loop: CASSPDRGRDTQYF. In DNA form, the CDR3 reads TGTGCCAGCAGCCCGGACAGGGGGCGGGATACGCAGTATTTT.

This clonotype was counted many times. The V gene is TRBV7-2, the J gene TRBJ2-3; 12 nucleotides line up with TRBD2. Germline V gene sequence: CDR1 SGHTA, CDR2 FQGNSA. The CDR3 extends over 16 amino acids. The J segment lost 5 bases and the V segment lost 2 bases, leaving 5 bases of the junction unmatched. CDR3 in amino acids: CASSLKRTSGKDTQYF. Written as DNA, the CDR3 is TGTGCCAGCAGCTTAAAGAGGACTAGCGGGAAAGATACGCAGTATTTT.

This clonotype was counted at least ten times. The chain links TRBV7-2 to TRBJ2-3, with D unclear. Between the trimmed V and J ends, which lost 0 bases and 6 bases, there was a span of 7 bases. The V gene's germline CDR1 is SGHTA and CDR2 FQGNSA. The CDR3 is made up of 13 amino acids. The CDR3, as DNA: TGTGCCAGCAGCTTAGCGAGAACGGATACGCAGTATTTT. Its protein is CASSLARTDTQYF.

This clonotype was counted only a few times. This chain joins TRBV6-4 and TRBJ2-3, with TRBD2 matching over 11 bases. The V gene's germline CDR1 is MRHNA and CDR2 SNTAGT. Trimming cost V 5 bases and J 4 bases; bases outside gene matches: 2. This CDR3 comprises 14 residues. The CDR3 protein is CASSLLAGADTQYF. In DNA form, the CDR3 reads TGTGCCAGCAGTTTACTAGCGGGAGCAGATACGCAGTATTTT.

This clonotype turned up a few times. The V and J genes are TRBV10-3 and TRBJ2-5; unclear D gene. CDR3 length: 18 residues. The V and J ends lost 0 bases and 4 bases respectively, with 21 bases between them. Germline CDR1 reads ENHRY; CDR2 reads SYGVKD. CDR3 DNA: TGTGCCATCAGTGAGTCGAGTCTTGTAGACCCCATGGGAGAGACCCAGTACTTC. This translates into CAISESSLVDPMGETQYF.

V is TRBV2 and J is TRBJ1-6; D is uncertain. V was cut by 8 bases and J by 9 bases, with 14 bases left in between. Germline lookup yields CDR1 SNHLY and CDR2 FYNNEI. The CDR3 is 13 residues long. This CDR3 reads CASSPGLVSPLHF. The CDR3 coding sequence is TGTGCCAGCTCACCCGGACTGGTTTCACCCCTCCACTTT.

On this clonotype: An end of the junction differs from the germline gene, which may be a read error. This chain links TRBV18 with TRBJ1-3, with unresolved D. Germline CDR1 and CDR2: KGHSH and LQKENI. The CDR3 runs 13 residues. CDR3 loop: CASSPPSSGNWFF. The DNA for the CDR3 is TGTGCCAGCTCACCACCGAGTTCTGGGAATTGGTTTTTT.

This clonotype was found a few times. This rearrangement joins TRBV12-3 or TRBV12-4 to TRBJ2-7, with D possibly being TRBD2 (6 bases). The CDR3 length is 14 residues. With 3 bases removed from V and 2 bases from J, the gap between germline ends came to 11 bases. CDR3 DNA sequence: TGTGCCAGCAGTTTTGGGGGGTTTCCCTACGAGCAGTACTTC. This gives the protein CASSFGGFPYEQYF.

V is TRBV5-1 and J is TRBJ2-1; 8 bases agree with TRBD1. V shed 0 bases, J shed 7 bases, and the junction held 6 bases outside the gene matches. The CDR3 has 15 residues. The germline gives CDR1 SGHRS, CDR2 YFSETQ. CDR3 DNA: TGCGCCAGCAGCTTGGTAGGACAGGGACTGAATGAGCAGTTCTTC. Protein: CASSLVGQGLNEQFF.

This clonotype has a handful of counts. One end of the junction does not line up with germline, which may come from a read error. CDR3 sequence: CASSLAVSLRNTIYF. CDR3 bases: TGTGCCAGCAGCCTAGCCGTGAGCCTTCGAAACACCATATATTTT. The chain has TRBV7-2 and TRBJ1-3; D unresolved. Germline V gene lookup returns CDR1 SGHTA and CDR2 FQGNSA. The CDR3 consists of 15 residues.

This clonotype was observed a few times. This chain uses TRBV12-3 or TRBV12-4 with TRBJ1-1; maybe TRBD1 (5 bases). V dropped 6 bases and J dropped 3 bases, with 14 bases sitting between them. The CDR3 contains 14 residues. The CDR3 loop reads CASSPFGAHTEAFF. In DNA form, the CDR3 reads TGTGCCAGCAGCCCATTTGGGGCCCACACTGAAGCTTTCTTT.

This clonotype has more than one count but fewer than ten. The chain carries TRBV7-6 and TRBJ2-7; D gene uncertain. V lost 5 bases, J lost 2 bases, and 10 bases lay in between. The CDR3 is made up of 13 amino acids. The germline V gene has CDR1 SGHVS and CDR2 FNYEAQ. For the CDR3, the DNA is TGTGCCAGCAGCCTATCCGAAGCCTACGAGCAGTACTTC. Protein product: CASSLSEAYEQYF.

This clonotype has at least ten counts. The chain couples TRBV18 to TRBJ1-3, with a possible D match to TRBD1 (6 bases). Germline V lookup: CDR1 KGHSH, CDR2 LQKENI. This CDR3 has 17 residues. V lost 4 bases and J 0 bases, leaving 16 bases between the germline ends. CDR3 nucleotide sequence: TGTGCCAGCTCACAAGGACAGATCACGCTCTCTGGAAACACCATATATTTT. It codes for CASSQGQITLSGNTIYF. Variable domain in full (rest from reference TRBV18 and TRBJ1-3): NAGVMQNPRHLVRRRGQEARLRCSPMKGHSHVYWYRQLPEEGLKFMVYLQKENIIDESGMPKERFSAEFPKEGPSILRIQQVVRGDSAAYFCASSQGQITLSGNTIYFGEGSWLTVV.

The chain links TRBV12-3 or TRBV12-4 to TRBJ1-1; D perhaps matches TRBD1 (6 bases). CDR3 length equals 16 residues. V was shortened by 0 bases and J by 6 bases, with 17 bases between the two germline ends. CDR3 region: CASSLARRGPSPEAFF. CDR3 nucleotide sequence: TGTGCCAGCAGTTTAGCGCGTCGGGGGCCAAGCCCTGAAGCTTTCTTT.

This clonotype was counted between two and nine times. V gene TRBV5-1 combines with J gene TRBJ2-5; D ambiguous. The CDR3 loop spans 13 amino acids. The V gene's germline CDR1 is SGHRS and CDR2 YFSETQ. The ends were cut back, 1 base at V and 5 bases at J, with 9 bases in the middle. Written as DNA, the CDR3 is TGCGCCAGCAGCTTGACGCGGTTTGAGACCCAGTACTTC. Its protein is CASSLTRFETQYF.

This clonotype turned up a few times. The genes are TRBV10-3 and TRBJ2-5, with D possibly TRBD2 on 6 matching bases. The CDR3 runs to 17 residues. Trimming took off 6 bases at V and 3 bases at J, with 23 bases between the two ends. Germline V gene lookup returns CDR1 ENHRY and CDR2 SYGVKD. DNA of the CDR3: TGTGCCATCAGATACGGAATCCGACACAGGAGGGAAGAGACCCAGTACTTC. It translates to CAIRYGIRHRREETQYF.

This clonotype was detected ten times or more. The rearrangement links TRBV4-1 to TRBJ1-6; no definite D call. The CDR3 consists of 18 residues. Germline assignment: CDR1 MGHRA and CDR2 YSYEKL. V was trimmed by 2 bases and J by 0 bases, leaving 14 bases between them. CDR3: CASSQWTQTNSYNSPLHF. The CDR3 nucleotides read TGCGCCAGCAGCCAATGGACCCAGACGAACTCCTATAATTCACCCCTCCACTTT.

The CDR3 loop reads CASSFGQRQGGQGFHEKLFF. CDR3 nucleotide sequence: TGTGCCAGCAGTTTCGGGCAACGGCAGGGGGGACAGGGATTTCATGAAAAACTGTTTTTT. The gene calls are TRBV6-6 and TRBJ1-4, with TRBD1 identical over 9 bases. CDR3 length equals 20 residues. The germline V gene has CDR1 MNHNY and CDR2 SVGAGI (reference sequence). Trimming at V came to 4 bases and at J to 6 bases, leaving 21 bases not matched to a gene.

This clonotype was recorded a few times. The CDR3 loop is CASRLGQGTDTQYF. The CDR3 DNA reads TGTGCCAGCAGATTGGGACAGGGAACAGATACGCAGTATTTT. This chain joins TRBV3-1 and TRBJ2-3; 9 bases match TRBD1. This CDR3 region has 14 residues. CDR1 is LGHDT, CDR2 YNNKEL, per germline (reference sequence). Trimming cost V 6 bases and J 3 bases; bases outside gene matches: 4.

J is TRBJ2-7 and V is TRBV5-1, with D perhaps TRBD1 (5 bases). The CDR3 length is 13 residues. V lost 0 bases and J 7 bases, leaving 11 bases between the germline ends. CDR1 is SGHRS and CDR2 is YFSETQ in the germline V gene. This chain's CDR3 is CASSLGLKGEQYF. CDR3 nucleotide sequence: TGCGCCAGCAGCTTGGGACTGAAGGGGGAGCAGTACTTC. The full variable domain, its missing parts supplied by reference TRBV5-1 and TRBJ2-7, is KAGVTQTPRYLIKTRGQQVTLSCSPISGHRSVSWYQQTPGQGLQFLFEYFSETQRNKGNFPGRFSGRQFSNSRSEMNVSTLELGDSALYLCASSLGLKGEQYFGPGTRLTVT.

This clonotype occurred a few times. This sequence joins TRBV19 and TRBJ2-1; a weak D match, TRBD2 (6 bases). The CDR3 extends over 13 amino acids. The V end was cut by 6 bases, the J end by 2 bases, with 8 bases between. From germline, CDR1 is LNHDA and CDR2 SQIVND (reference sequence). The CDR3 nucleotides read TGTGCCAGTAGGGCTAGCGCCTACAATGAGCAGTTCTTC. This encodes CASRASAYNEQFF.

This clonotype appeared many times. The chain joins TRBV11-2 to TRBJ2-3; D is perhaps TRBD1 or TRBD2 (6 bases each). The CDR3 runs to 15 residues. V lost 1 base and J lost 4, with 12 bases in between. Germline CDR1 SGHAT, CDR2 FQNNGV. The CDR3 region has the DNA TGTGCCAGCAGCTTAGTGGGGGGCGCAGCAGATACGCAGTATTTT. Its protein is CASSLVGGAADTQYF.

Ten or more counts support this clonotype. CDR3 region: CASSEYGTASTDTQYF. The CDR3 bases are TGCGCCAGCAGTGAGTACGGGACCGCTAGCACAGATACGCAGTATTTT. The chain has TRBV10-1 and TRBJ2-3; D is tentatively TRBD1 or TRBD2 (5 bases each). Germline CDR1 and CDR2: WNHNN and SYGVQD (reference sequence). Deletions cut 1 base from V and 0 bases from J, with 11 bases between. The CDR3 has 16 residues.

This clonotype was seen more than once but under ten times. The chain employs TRBV20-1 and TRBJ2-3; TRBD2 matches 9 bases. Per germline, CDR1 DFQATT and CDR2 SNEGSKA (reference sequence). The CDR3 loop spans 15 amino acids. J gave up 3 bases and V 3 bases, and 7 bases lay outside the gene matches. In nucleotides, the CDR3 is TGCAGTGCTAGTTGGGGGACTAGCAGAACAGATACGCAGTATTTT. Its translation: CSASWGTSRTDTQYF.

This clonotype was recorded many times. The rearrangement links TRBV5-5 to TRBJ1-2, with a tentative D call TRBD1 (5 bases). The germline V gene has CDR1 SGHKS and CDR2 YYEKEE (reference sequence). The germline V and J ends were trimmed by 0 bases and 5 bases, with 8 bases remaining between them. The CDR3 consists of 13 residues. CDR3 in amino acids: CASSLVEGYGYTF. The CDR3 DNA sequence: TGTGCCAGCAGCTTGGTAGAGGGGTATGGCTACACCTTC.

This clonotype was picked up a small number of times. The V gene is TRBV12-3 or TRBV12-4, the J gene TRBJ1-1; no definite D call. The length of the CDR3 is 11 residues. Trimming shortened V by 5 bases and J by 8 bases, and 9 bases separated the two germline ends. The CDR3 DNA follows: TGTGCCAGCAGTGGAACCTCCGAAGCTTTCTTT. Its protein product is CASSGTSEAFF.